This T cell receptor (beta chain) was documented in a study of beta chain features in type 1 diabetes. Study conclusions and caveats: It was among patients, rather than healthy donors, that naive, central memory and Treg TCRB repertoires appeared more similar.

This CDR3 has 14 residues. Germline V CDR1 and CDR2: MNHNY, SVGAGI (reference sequence). V gave up 6 bases and J gave up 6 bases; unmatched junction bases: 8. TCRB transcripts that were expressed got sequenced, as all of the isolated RNA had been reverse transcribed. Libraries were prepared by immunoSEQ multiplex PCR; TCRdb keeps only in-frame clonotypes and omits some of them. The data show about 320,000 clones, 13% to 15% seen once. This clone was detected a few times. The antigen is not known. V is TRBV6-6 and J is TRBJ2-7; 10 positions agree with TRBD2. Specimen: central memory CD4+ T cells from blood. The TCR comes from a man aged 30 to 45 in good health. The CDR3 DNA is TGTGCCAGCAGAGAGCGGGGGGGCCGTACCGAGCAGTACTTC. Its translation is CASRERGGRTEQYF.